This T cell receptor beta chain was observed in a study of radiation and T cells in renal cell carcinoma. Broader study findings: In blood, top tumor clones expanded by 2 weeks, shrinking by 4. Pretreatment tumor biopsies were lacking, so baseline clonotypes are unknown.

The sample holds a few counts of this clone. Antigen: not known. TCRdb's copy holds only in-frame clones and misses some; the assay was immunoSEQ multiplex PCR. The top ten hold 5% to 6.5% of the sample, which has roughly 130,000 clones, roughly 91% seen once. This sample's time point: blood 2 weeks post-SBRT. Treatment in this sample: 15 Gy SBRT to primary tumor, nephrectomy 4 weeks later. The patient's renal cell carcinoma had clear cell pathology. V lost 5 bases, J lost 2 bases, and 5 bases stayed unmatched. The germline V gene has CDR1 MNHEY and CDR2 SMNVEV (reference sequence). This CDR3 spans 14 amino acids.

This chain links TRBV27 with TRBJ2-7, with TRBD1 identical over 8 bases. The clonotype comes from a woman in her 70s with renal cell carcinoma. The sample was blood, taken from a patient whose treatment included radiotherapy and nephrectomy. The CDR3 region is CASSGQGFPYEQYF. CDR3 DNA sequence: TGTGCCAGCAGTGGACAGGGATTCCCCTACGAGCAGTACTTC.